This TCR beta chain was captured in a study of cytomegalovirus exposure and HLA in healthy donors (dated by TCRdb to the late 2010s). For context, the study as a whole: An earlier analysis of a few hundred of the donors reported 250 to 350 Gb of sequence data and roughly 120 million unique TCR beta sequences obtained from 180 million or so T cells. An early release covering some 640 HLA-typed donors comprised about 290 gigabases of sequencing data and about 90 million unique TCR sequences. Among the approximately 430 genotyped donors, approximately 76% belonged to the genetic ancestry cluster associated with self-reported Caucasian donors. The study was designed to test whether signatures of past pathogen exposure could be identified by cataloging public T cell receptors. The study profiled the T cell repertoires of hundreds of subjects by immunosequencing and related them to cytomegalovirus serostatus. In addition to the first cohort of 666 subjects, a separate validation cohort of approximately 130 different subjects was used. High-throughput TCR immunosequencing, statistical association of individual TCRs with disease status, and machine learning were combined to predict cytomegalovirus infection status. In a later analysis, previously published TCR beta repertoires from several hundred donors were re-analyzed and high-resolution HLA genotyping was added so that TCR occurrence patterns could be studied. The later analysis used no new phenotypic data to find candidate immune exposures, relying instead on TCR beta sequences and their occurrence across donors. An earlier analysis of approximately 580 of the donors used high-throughput TCR beta sequencing to judge whether each TCR beta V gene segment behaved as functional or pseudogenic. Donor age, sex, ethnicity and CMV serostatus were collected together with the repertoire data. Genome-wide SNP genotypes for about 55% of the roughly 670 donors were used in a later genetic analysis, which treated that subset as a discovery cohort. All discovery cohort repertoires had been generated using a single sequencing platform. Class I and class II HLA loci were covered by the typing at four-digit resolution. The number of donors typed differed by locus, with roughly 620-640 for A, B, C, DRB1 and DQB1, roughly 520 for DQA1, about 610 for DPA1, and around 430 for DPB1. Four or five DR-DQ haplotypes were handled as single units for association and clustering because linkage in the cohort was strong. Among almost 400 genotyped donors of the cohort, an average of 235,054 unique TCR beta nucleotide sequences were sequenced per donor, around 18% of them non-productive. The paper's findings and limits, for the study overall: In a later analysis, the rate of TCR association differed among HLA loci, with DRB1 alleles having the most associated TCRs and HLA-C alleles having the fewest. The authors suggested that the approach could potentially be extended to other disease states and immunological phenotypes. Sequencing depth was assumed to be roughly uniform across donors in the presence/absence analyses, though that assumption may not hold. Most TCR sequences were observed very rarely across donors, whereas some public TCRs were present in many individuals. Because some donors lacked HLA typing at each locus, the association tests relied only on the typed subset. When HLA alleles, especially DR and DQ, strongly co-occurred, TCR associations were difficult to assign to individual alleles. The classifier was reported to diagnose cytomegalovirus status with high specificity and sensitivity in both the original and validation cohorts. An earlier analysis of around 500 of the donors showed that most TCR beta V segments appeared in productive rearrangements either about 87% or about 30% of the time, which broadly matched IMGT annotations. Only TCR beta chains were sequenced in this cohort, and the absence of alpha or paired-chain data limited detectable features. Correlated functional status among segregating V segments might be attributable to linkage disequilibrium, but an unknown experimental factor could not be ruled out. The sequencing pipeline was judged likely to have produced a cluster of highly shared sequence variants as a technical artifact. Because counts were too low, seventeen rarely observed V segments, including chromosome 9 orphons, were left out of the earlier analysis of over 550 of the donors. In the study, around 150 TCR beta chains were listed as associated with cytomegalovirus. A later analysis found that HLA-associated TCR beta chains were more clonally expanded and had lower generation probabilities than equally common non-associated chains. In vitro tests confirmed that a few of the cytomegalovirus-associated TCR beta chains recognize cytomegalovirus antigens. In a later analysis, several top co-occurrence clusters were reported to appear linked to parvovirus B19, influenza, CMV and Epstein-Barr virus. For the cohort, immune exposure information was limited to CMV serostatus. In a later analysis, 15,000 to 20,000 TCR beta sequences were associated with specific HLA alleles at a false discovery rate of 0.05. A later analysis found that most CMV-associated TCR beta chains appeared HLA-restricted, with HLA associations seemingly driven largely by CMV exposure. According to a later genetic analysis, donors in an Asian-associated ancestry cluster had fewer N-insertions in productive TCRs than the approximately 650-donor mean. V-gene and J-gene trimming of TCR beta chains was associated with a missense DCLRE1C variant in a later genetic analysis, and the association was replicated in an independent cohort. A further reported finding was that TCR beta sequences accurately predicted the HLA-A and HLA-B alleles for most subjects in the first cohort.

Libraries were made using the immunoSEQ multiplex PCR assay. A mixture of 60 forward primers for TCR Vbeta segments and 13 reverse primers for TCR Jbeta segments was used in the multiplex PCR. A multiplex PCR assay on genomic DNA amplified the CDR3 region of rearranged TCR beta genes. Amplified TCR beta libraries were sequenced as 87-base-pair reads on the Illumina HiSeq System. The source study handled its data this way. Across the 500 to 700 repertoires, a later analysis counted tens of millions of unique TCR beta chains, 8.5 million to 12 million of which were shared by at least two donors. Raw reads were error-corrected and collapsed into unique sequences with a nearest-neighbor algorithm that merged closely related sequences to remove PCR and sequencing errors. V, D and J gene segments were assigned by aligning CDR3 sequences to IMGT reference sequences. Each retained sequence needed at least a six-nucleotide match to both a V gene segment and a J gene segment. A rearrangement counted as productive if the CDR3 had no stop codons and remained in frame with V and J, and every other rearrangement counted as non-productive. CDR3 was defined according to IMGT convention as the region running from the second conserved V-encoded cysteine to the conserved J-encoded phenylalanine. The earlier analysis of some 540 of the donors excluded any sequence lacking an unambiguous match to a single V gene segment. In an earlier analysis of several hundred of the donors, V segments were called functional above 56.7% productive rearrangements and were called segregating when the between-donor standard deviation exceeded 5%. A statistical classification framework was developed to diagnose cytomegalovirus status using the catalog of TCR beta chain sequences. V and J gene assignment, in a later analysis, came from comparing TCR nucleotide sequences with IMGT/GENE-DB human TR gene sequences. In a later analysis, CDR3 sequences and most-parsimonious VDJ recombination scenarios were assigned using the TCRdist pipeline. In a later analysis, each TCR beta chain was defined by its CDR3 amino acid sequence together with its V-gene family, and reads lacking a unique V-gene family were excluded. As a way to deal with suspected cross-contamination and a sequencing artifact, a later analysis dropped roughly 600 nucleotide sequences that were highly shared and had low generation probability. In a later analysis, a clonal expansion index was calculated for each public chain from normalized within-repertoire ranks of inferred template counts. A later analysis computed generation probabilities with a VDJ recombination model fitted to out-of-frame rearrangements, and checked the results against IGoR. Hypergeometric tests were used in a later analysis to score TCR-TCR, TCR-HLA and TCR-CMV co-occurrence, with a repertoire-size bias correction applied to the TCR pairs. To estimate false discovery rates, a later analysis permuted the HLA or CMV assignments 20 times. In a later analysis, co-occurring TCRs were grouped using DBSCAN, with TCRdist sequence similarity added in when clustering inside HLA-allele-positive subsets. Repertoires with fewer than 30,000 or more than 120,000 public chains, plus five repertoires with anomalous nucleotide sharing, were excluded from co-occurrence clustering. TCRdb stores this immuneACCESS table with in-frame sequences only. Part of the clones is absent; in the studies checked, under half of the shortfall reflects unresolved V genes, and no reason is known for the rest. V, J and clone size were drawn from that table, and D and trimming were deduced from the DNA. The sample yields some 200,000 clones; 9.5% to 15% were counted once. Jointly, the top ten make up over 6.5% of the sample.

The cohort consisted of approximately 690 healthy bone marrow donors. At the time of sampling, all cohort members were nominally healthy, though unrecorded immune exposures were likely present. The donor was CMV seropositive and was included in the group of 250 to 350 seropositive cohort members. A peripheral blood sample was provided by each donor, and peripheral blood mononuclear cells were used for TCR beta sequencing. The Qiagen DNeasy Blood Extraction Kit was used to extract genomic DNA from the blood cell samples. Remarks on this clone: Its antigen specificity is not known. No base quality values were provided; no much bigger clone lies one nucleotide off.

The sequenced material came from PBMCs. This sequence originates from a man over 45 in good health and CMV-seropositive.

At the DNA level, the sequence is TGTGCCATCAGATCTGCAGGGGATCAGCCCCAGCATTTT. Its translation reads: CAIRSAGDQPQHF. The chain uses TRBV10-3 and TRBJ1-5; TRBD1 is perhaps the D gene, given 6 matching bases. Inclusive of the bounding cysteine and phenylalanine, the CDR3 is 13 residues long. Of all the DNA, just the CDR3 is kept, 39 bases in frame from base 1. V is pared back by 6 bases and J by 5 bases, with 11 bases lying between the germline termini. According to the germline V gene, CDR1 reads ENHRY and CDR2 reads SYGVKD.